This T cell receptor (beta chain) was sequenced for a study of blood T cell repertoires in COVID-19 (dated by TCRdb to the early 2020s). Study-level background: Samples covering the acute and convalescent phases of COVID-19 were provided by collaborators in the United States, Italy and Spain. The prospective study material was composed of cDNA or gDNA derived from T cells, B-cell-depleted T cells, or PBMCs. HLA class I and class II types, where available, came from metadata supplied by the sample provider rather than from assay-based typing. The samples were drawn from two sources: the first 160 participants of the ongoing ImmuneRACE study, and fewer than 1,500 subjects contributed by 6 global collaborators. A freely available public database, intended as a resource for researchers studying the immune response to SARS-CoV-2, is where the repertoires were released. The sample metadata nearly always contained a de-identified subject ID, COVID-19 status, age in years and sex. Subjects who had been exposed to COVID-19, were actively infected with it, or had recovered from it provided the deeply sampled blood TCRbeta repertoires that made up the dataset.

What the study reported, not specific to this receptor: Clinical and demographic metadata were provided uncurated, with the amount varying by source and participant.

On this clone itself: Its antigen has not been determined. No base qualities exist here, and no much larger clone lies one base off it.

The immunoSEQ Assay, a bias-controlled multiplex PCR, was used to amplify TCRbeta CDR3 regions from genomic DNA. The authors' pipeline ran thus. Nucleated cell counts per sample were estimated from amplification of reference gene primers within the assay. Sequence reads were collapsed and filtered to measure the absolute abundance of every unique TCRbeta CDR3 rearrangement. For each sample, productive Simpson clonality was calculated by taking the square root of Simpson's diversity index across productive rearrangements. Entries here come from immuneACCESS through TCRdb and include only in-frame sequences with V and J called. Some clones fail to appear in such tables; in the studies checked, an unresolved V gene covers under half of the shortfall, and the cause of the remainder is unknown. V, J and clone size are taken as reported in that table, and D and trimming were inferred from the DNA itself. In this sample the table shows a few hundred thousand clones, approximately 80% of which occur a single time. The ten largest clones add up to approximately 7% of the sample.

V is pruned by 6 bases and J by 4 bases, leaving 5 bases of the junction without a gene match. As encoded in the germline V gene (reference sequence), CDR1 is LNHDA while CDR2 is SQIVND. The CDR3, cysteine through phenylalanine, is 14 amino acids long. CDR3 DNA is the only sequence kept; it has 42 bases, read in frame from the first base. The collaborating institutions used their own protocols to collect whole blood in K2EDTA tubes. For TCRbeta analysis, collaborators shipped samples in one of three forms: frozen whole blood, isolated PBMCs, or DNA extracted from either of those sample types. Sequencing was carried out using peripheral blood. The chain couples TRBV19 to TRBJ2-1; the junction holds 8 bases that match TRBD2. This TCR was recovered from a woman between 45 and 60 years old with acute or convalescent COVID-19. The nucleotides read TGTGCCAGTAGGGATAGCGGGGTTTACAATGAGCAGTTCTTC. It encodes CASRDSGVYNEQFF.